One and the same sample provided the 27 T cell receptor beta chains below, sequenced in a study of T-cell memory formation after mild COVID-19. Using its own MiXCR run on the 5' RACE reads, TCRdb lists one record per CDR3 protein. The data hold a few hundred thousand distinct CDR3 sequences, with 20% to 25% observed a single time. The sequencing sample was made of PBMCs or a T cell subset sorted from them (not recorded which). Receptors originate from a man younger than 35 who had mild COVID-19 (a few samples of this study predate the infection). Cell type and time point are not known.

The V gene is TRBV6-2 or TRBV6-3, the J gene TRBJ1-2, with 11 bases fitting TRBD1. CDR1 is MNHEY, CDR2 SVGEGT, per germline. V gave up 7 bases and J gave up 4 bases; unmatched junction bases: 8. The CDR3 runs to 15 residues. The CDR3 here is CASKKDRGLGYGYTF. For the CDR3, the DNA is TGTGCCAGCAAGAAGGACAGGGGGCTGGGCTATGGCTACACCTTC.

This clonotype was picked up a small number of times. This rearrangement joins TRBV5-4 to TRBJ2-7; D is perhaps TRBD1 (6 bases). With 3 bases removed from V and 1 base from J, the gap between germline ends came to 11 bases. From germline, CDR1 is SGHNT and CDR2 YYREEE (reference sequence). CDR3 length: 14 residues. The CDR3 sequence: CASSYRDNSYEQYF. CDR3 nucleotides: TGTGCCAGCAGCTACCGGGACAATTCCTACGAGCAGTACTTC.

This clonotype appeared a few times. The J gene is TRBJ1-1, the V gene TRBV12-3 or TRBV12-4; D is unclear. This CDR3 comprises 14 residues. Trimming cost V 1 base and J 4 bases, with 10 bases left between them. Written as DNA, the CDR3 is TGTGCCAGCAGTTTAGTTCCGCCGGGCACTGAAGCTTTCTTT. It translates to CASSLVPPGTEAFF.

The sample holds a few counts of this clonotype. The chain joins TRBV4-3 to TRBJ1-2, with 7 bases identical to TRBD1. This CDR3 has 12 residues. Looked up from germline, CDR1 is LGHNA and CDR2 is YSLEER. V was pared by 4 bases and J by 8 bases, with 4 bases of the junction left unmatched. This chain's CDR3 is CASSRGTEGYTF. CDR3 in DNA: TGCGCCAGCAGCCGCGGGACAGAGGGCTACACCTTC.

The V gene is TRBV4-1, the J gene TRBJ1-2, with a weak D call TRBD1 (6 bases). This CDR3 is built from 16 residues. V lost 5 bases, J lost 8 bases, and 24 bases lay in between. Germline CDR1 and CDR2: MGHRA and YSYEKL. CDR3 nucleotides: TGCGCCAGCAGCTCCAATTCAGGGGATGACCGGGGGGGCTACACCTTC. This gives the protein CASSSNSGDDRGGYTF.

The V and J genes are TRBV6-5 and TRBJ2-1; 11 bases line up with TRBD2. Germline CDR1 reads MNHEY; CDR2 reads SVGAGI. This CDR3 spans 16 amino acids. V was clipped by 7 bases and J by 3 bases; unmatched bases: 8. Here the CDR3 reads CASTSSGGPLYNEQFF. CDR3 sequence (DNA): TGTGCCAGCACTTCTAGCGGGGGGCCACTCTACAATGAGCAGTTCTTC.

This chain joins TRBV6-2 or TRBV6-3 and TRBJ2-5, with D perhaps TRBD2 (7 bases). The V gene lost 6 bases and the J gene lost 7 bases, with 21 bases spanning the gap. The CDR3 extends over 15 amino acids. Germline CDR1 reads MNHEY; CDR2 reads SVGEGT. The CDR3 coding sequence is TGTGCCAGCAGACTCCGGACAGCGGGAATTGGGACCCAGTACTTC. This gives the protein CASRLRTAGIGTQYF.

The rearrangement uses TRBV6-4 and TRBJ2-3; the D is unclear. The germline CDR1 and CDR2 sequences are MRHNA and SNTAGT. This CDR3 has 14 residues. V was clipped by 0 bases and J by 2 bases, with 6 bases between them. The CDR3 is CASSDSSSTDTQYF. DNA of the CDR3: TGTGCCAGCAGTGACTCATCTTCCACAGATACGCAGTATTTT.

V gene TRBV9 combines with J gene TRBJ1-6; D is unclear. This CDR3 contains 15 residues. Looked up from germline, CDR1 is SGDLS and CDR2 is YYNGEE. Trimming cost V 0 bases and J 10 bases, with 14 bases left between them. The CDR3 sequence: CASSVEKGRGSPLHF. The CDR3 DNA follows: TGTGCCAGCAGCGTAGAGAAAGGGCGGGGATCACCCCTCCACTTT. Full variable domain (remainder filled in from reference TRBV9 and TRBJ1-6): DSGVTQTPKHLITATGQRVTLRCSPRSGDLSVYWYQQSLDQGLQFLIQYYNGEERAKGNILERFSAQQFPDLHSELNLSSLELGDSALYFCASSVEKGRGSPLHFGNGTRLTVT.

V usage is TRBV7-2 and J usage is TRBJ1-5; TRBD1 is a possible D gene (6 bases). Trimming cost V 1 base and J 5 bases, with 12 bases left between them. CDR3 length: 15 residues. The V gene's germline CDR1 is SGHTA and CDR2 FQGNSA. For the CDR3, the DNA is TGTGCCAGCAGCTTAGTTGCGGGGGGCTATCAGCCCCAGCATTTT. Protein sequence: CASSLVAGGYQPQHF.

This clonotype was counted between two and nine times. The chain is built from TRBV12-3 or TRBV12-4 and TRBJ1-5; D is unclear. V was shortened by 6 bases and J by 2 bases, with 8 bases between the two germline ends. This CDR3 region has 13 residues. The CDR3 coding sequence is TGTGCCAGCAGAAGACACGGCAATCAGCCCCAGCATTTT. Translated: CASRRHGNQPQHF.

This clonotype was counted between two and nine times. The CDR3 protein is CASSQDPPASGGVRDTQYF. CDR3 nucleotide sequence: TGCGCCAGCAGCCAAGATCCCCCGGCTAGCGGGGGGGTAAGAGATACGCAGTATTTT. The gene calls are TRBV4-1 and TRBJ2-3; 12 bases agree with TRBD2. The CDR3 has 19 amino acids. CDR1 MGHRA and CDR2 YSYEKL come from the germline V gene. V was pared by 0 bases and J by 5 bases, with 12 bases of the junction left unmatched.

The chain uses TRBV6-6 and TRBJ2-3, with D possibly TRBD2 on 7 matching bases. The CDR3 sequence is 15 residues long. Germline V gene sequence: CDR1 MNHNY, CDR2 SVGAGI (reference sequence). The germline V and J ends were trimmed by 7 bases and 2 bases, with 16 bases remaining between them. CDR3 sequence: CASTPGGLVTDTQYF. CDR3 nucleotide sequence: TGTGCCAGCACCCCGGGGGGCTTAGTCACAGATACGCAGTATTTT.

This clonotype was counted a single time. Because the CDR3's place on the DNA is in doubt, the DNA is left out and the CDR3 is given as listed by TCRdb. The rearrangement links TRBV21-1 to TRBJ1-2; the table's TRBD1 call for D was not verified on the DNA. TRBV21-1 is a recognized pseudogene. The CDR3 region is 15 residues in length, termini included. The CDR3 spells CASRFDFWGQGNFWF.

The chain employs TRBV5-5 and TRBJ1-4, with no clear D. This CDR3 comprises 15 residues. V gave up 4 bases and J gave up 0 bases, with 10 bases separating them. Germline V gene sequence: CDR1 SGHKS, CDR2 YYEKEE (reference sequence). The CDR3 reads CASSEFYATNEKLFF. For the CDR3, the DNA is TGTGCCAGCAGCGAGTTTTATGCAACTAATGAAAAACTGTTTTTT. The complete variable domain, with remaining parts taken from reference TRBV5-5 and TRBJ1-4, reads DAGVTQSPTHLIKTRGQQVTLRCSPISGHKSVSWYQQVLGQGPQFIFQYYEKEERGRGNFPDRFSARQFPNYSSELNVNALLLGDSALYLCASSEFYATNEKLFFGSGTQLSVL.

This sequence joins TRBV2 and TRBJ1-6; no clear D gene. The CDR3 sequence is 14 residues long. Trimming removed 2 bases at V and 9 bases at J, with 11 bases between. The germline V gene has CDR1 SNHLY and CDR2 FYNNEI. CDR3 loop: CASSESYGGSPLHF. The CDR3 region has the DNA TGTGCCAGCAGTGAATCGTATGGCGGTTCACCCCTCCACTTT.

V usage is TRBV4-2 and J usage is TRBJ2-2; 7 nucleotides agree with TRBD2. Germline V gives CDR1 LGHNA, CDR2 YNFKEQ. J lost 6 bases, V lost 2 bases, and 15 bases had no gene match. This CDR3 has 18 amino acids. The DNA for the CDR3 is TGTGCCAGCAGCCAAAGATTGGGGCTGGCTGCGGGGGCCGGGGAGCTGTTTTTT. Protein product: CASSQRLGLAAGAGELFF.

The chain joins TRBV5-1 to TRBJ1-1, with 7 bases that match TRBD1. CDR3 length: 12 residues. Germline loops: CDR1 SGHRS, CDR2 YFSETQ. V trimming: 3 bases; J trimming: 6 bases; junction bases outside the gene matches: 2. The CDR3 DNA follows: TGCGCCAGCAGCTCGGGACAGCCTGAAGCTTTCTTT. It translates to CASSSGQPEAFF.

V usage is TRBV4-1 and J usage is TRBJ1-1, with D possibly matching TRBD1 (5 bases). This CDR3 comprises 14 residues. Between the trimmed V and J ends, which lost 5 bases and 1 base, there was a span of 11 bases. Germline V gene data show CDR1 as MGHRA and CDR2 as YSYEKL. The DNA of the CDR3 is TGCGCCAGCAGCATCCGAAGGGGGAACACTGAAGCTTTCTTT. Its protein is CASSIRRGNTEAFF.

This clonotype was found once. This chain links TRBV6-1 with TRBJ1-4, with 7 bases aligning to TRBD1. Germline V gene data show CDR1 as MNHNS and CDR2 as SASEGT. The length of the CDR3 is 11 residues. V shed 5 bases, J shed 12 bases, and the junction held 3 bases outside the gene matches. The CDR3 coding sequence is TGTGCCAGCAGTTGGGACAGTCAACTGTTTTTT. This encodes CASSWDSQLFF.

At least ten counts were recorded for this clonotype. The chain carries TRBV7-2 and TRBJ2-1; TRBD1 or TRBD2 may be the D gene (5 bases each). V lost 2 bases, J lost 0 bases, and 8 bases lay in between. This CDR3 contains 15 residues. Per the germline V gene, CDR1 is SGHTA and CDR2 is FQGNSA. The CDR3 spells CASSLTGLSYNEQFF. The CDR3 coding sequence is TGTGCCAGCAGCTTAACAGGACTCTCCTACAATGAGCAGTTCTTC.

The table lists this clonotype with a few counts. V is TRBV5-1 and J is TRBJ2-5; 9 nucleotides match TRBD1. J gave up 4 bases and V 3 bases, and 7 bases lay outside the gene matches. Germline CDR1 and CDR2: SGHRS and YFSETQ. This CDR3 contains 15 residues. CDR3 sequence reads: CASSSKQGAGETQYF. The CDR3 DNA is TGCGCCAGCAGCTCAAAACAGGGGGCGGGAGAGACCCAGTACTTC.

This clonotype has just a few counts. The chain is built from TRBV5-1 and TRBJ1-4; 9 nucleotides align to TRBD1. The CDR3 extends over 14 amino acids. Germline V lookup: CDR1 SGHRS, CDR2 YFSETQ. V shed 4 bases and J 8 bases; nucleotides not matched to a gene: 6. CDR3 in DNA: TGCGCCAGCAGCCAGGGACAGGGTGGGGAAAAACTGTTTTTT. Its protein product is CASSQGQGGEKLFF.

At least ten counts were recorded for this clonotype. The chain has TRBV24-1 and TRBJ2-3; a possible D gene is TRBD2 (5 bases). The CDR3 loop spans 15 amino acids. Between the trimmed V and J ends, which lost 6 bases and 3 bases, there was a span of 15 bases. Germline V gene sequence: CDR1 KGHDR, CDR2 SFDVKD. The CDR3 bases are TGTGCCACCAGTACCGCAAAGGGCGGGACAGATACGCAGTATTTT. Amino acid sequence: CATSTAKGGTDTQYF.

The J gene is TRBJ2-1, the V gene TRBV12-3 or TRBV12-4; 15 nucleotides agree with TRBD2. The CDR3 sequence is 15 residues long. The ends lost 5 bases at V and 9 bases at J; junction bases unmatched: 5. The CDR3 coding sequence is TGTGCCAGCAGTCCTGGACTAGCGGGGGGGTCTGAGCAGTTCTTC. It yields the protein CASSPGLAGGSEQFF.

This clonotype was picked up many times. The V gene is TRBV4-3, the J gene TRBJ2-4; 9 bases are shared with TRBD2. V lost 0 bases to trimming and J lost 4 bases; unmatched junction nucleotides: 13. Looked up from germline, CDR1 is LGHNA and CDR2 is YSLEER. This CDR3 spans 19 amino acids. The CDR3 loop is CASSQDGPSGARGKNIQYF. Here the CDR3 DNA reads TGCGCCAGCAGCCAAGATGGTCCTAGCGGGGCCCGAGGGAAAAACATTCAGTACTTC.

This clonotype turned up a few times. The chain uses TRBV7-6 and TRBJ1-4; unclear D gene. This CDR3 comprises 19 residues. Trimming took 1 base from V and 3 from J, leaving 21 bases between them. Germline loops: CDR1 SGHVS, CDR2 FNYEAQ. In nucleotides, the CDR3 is TGTGCCAGCAGCTTAGAGGTCCCCTCCCGTCAGGCACCTAATGAAAAACTGTTTTTT. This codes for CASSLEVPSRQAPNEKLFF.